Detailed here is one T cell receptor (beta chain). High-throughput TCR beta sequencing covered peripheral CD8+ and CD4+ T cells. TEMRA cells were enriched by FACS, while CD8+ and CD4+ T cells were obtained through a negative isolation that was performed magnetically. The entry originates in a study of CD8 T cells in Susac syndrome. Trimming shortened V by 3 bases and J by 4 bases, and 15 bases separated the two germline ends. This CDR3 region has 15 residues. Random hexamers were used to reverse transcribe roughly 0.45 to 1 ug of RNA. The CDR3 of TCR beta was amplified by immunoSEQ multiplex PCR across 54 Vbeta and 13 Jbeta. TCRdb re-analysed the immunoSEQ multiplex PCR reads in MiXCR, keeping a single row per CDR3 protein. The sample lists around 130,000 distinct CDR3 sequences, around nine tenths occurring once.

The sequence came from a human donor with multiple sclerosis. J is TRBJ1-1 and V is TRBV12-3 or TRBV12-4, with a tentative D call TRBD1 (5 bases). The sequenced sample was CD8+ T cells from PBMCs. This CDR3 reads CASSLEGQGSTEAFF. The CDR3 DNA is TGTGCCAGCAGTTTGGAAGGACAAGGGAGCACTGAAGCTTTCTTT.